This entry lists 20 T cell receptor beta chains sequenced from one sample in a study of shared clonotypes between healthy human individuals. Data came from immunoSEQ multiplex PCR; TCRdb stores just in-frame clones and leaves some out. Of about 870,000 clones listed, 85% to 95% were seen once; the top ten hold approximately 25%. Naive CD8 cells lacked CD45RO, underwent positive selection for CCR7 and left out terminally differentiated effector memory CD45RA+ cells. Sequencing was done on a sample of naive CD8+ T cells sorted from blood. These receptors were obtained from a man aged 25 to 40 in good health.

Concerning this clone: Different DNA sequences within this sample yield the same CDR3. The chain uses TRBV27 and TRBJ2-7; TRBD1 aligns across 8 bases. The trim removed 5 bases at V and 4 bases at J, leaving 4 bases unmatched. This CDR3 spans 13 amino acids. Germline CDR1 reads MNHEY; CDR2 reads SMNVEV (reference sequence). CDR3 sequence: CASSVRQGYEQYF. CDR3 DNA sequence: TGTGCCAGCAGTGTAAGACAGGGGTACGAGCAGTACTTC.

The chain has TRBV27 and TRBJ2-3; unclear D gene. V was pared by 3 bases and J by 1 base, with 8 bases between. The CDR3 contains 14 residues. Germline loops: CDR1 MNHEY, CDR2 SMNVEV (reference sequence). The CDR3 region is CASSFFVGTDTQYF. The CDR3 DNA follows: TGTGCCAGCAGTTTTTTTGTAGGCACAGATACGCAGTATTTT.

The J gene is TRBJ2-7, the V gene TRBV18; D not certain. Trimming cost V 8 bases and J 3 bases, with 8 bases left between them. The CDR3 is 11 residues long. CDR1 is KGHSH, CDR2 LQKENI, per germline. In nucleotides, the CDR3 is TGTGCCAGCCGACAAGGCTACGAGCAGTACTTC. It yields the protein CASRQGYEQYF.

This clone was seen a few times. Other DNA sequences within the sample encode an identical CDR3. The V and J genes are TRBV5-1 and TRBJ1-5; possibly TRBD1 for D (6 bases). The CDR3 has 13 amino acids. Per germline, CDR1 SGHRS and CDR2 YFSETQ. V lost 0 bases to trimming and J lost 5 bases, with 6 bases between them. The CDR3 reads CASSLAGDQPQHF. DNA of the CDR3: TGCGCCAGCAGCTTGGCAGGGGATCAGCCCCAGCATTTT.

V usage is TRBV4-1 and J usage is TRBJ1-3; unclear D gene. The CDR3 runs 17 residues. The V gene lost 4 bases and the J gene lost 0 bases, with 16 bases spanning the gap. CDR1 and CDR2 (germline): MGHRA, YSYEKL. The CDR3 here is CASSPRMGIGSGNTIYF. The CDR3 DNA follows: TGCGCCAGCAGCCCCCGAATGGGGATCGGCTCTGGAAACACCATATATTTT.

The CDR3 region has the DNA TGTGCCAGCAGCAAGGAGGACAGCACCCCGAAGGGCGAGCAGTACTTC. Protein sequence: CASSKEDSTPKGEQYF. The V call is TRBV21-1, the J call TRBJ2-7; the table's TRBD1 call for D was not verified on the DNA. TRBV21-1 represents a pseudogene. The CDR3 is 16 amino acids.

The CDR3 sequence is CASQGSTYEQYF. The CDR3 DNA follows: TGTGCCAGCCAAGGCTCAACTTACGAGCAGTACTTC. The chain couples TRBV19 to TRBJ2-7; unclear D gene. Trimming left V 9 bases short and J 4 bases short, with 13 bases between. The CDR3 covers 12 residues. Per the germline V gene, CDR1 is LNHDA and CDR2 is SQIVND (reference sequence).

The J gene is TRBJ1-1, the V gene TRBV6-1, with TRBD1 matching 8 bases. The ends lost 4 bases at V and 10 bases at J; junction bases unmatched: 2. Germline V gives CDR1 MNHNS, CDR2 SASEGT. The CDR3 totals 11 residues. The CDR3 here is CASSATGGAFF. CDR3 in DNA: TGTGCCAGCAGTGCCACAGGGGGAGCTTTCTTT.

This chain links TRBV7-3 with TRBJ2-2, with 8 nucleotides matching TRBD2. V lost 2 bases and J lost 11; bases outside the gene matches: 7. The CDR3 consists of 14 residues. Per germline, CDR1 SGHTA and CDR2 FQGTGA. The CDR3 protein is CASSLFGRADELFF. The CDR3 DNA reads TGTGCCAGCAGCTTATTCGGGAGGGCCGACGAGCTGTTTTTT.

The chain couples TRBV29-1 to TRBJ2-3, with D perhaps given as TRBD1 or TRBD2 (5 bases each). From germline, CDR1 is SQVTM and CDR2 ANQGSEA. Trimming took 0 bases from V and 6 from J, leaving 19 bases between them. The CDR3 consists of 16 residues. The CDR3 nucleotides are TGCAGCGTTGAAGATCTGGGCAGAGGGGAGAGCGATACGCAGTATTTT. It translates to CSVEDLGRGESDTQYF.

J is TRBJ1-1 and V is TRBV30; no definite D call. Germline CDR1 GTSNPN, CDR2 SVGIG (reference sequence). V lost 4 bases and J lost 0, with 6 bases in between. CDR3 length: 12 amino acids. CDR3 amino acids: CAWNEVNTEAFF. In DNA, the CDR3 is TGTGCCTGGAACGAGGTGAACACTGAAGCTTTCTTT.

This clone was observed once. This rearrangement joins TRBV6-5 to TRBJ2-7, with 9 bases fitting TRBD1. CDR1 is MNHEY and CDR2 is SVGAGI in the germline V gene. V lost 5 bases to trimming and J lost 6 bases; unmatched junction nucleotides: 8. The CDR3 loop spans 14 amino acids. CDR3 amino acids: CASSGSPDRGEQYF. The CDR3 DNA sequence: TGTGCCAGCAGTGGATCCCCGGACAGGGGCGAGCAGTACTTC.

The CDR3 reads CASSPGREYNEQFF. CDR3 coding DNA: TGTGCCAGTTCCCCTGGACGGGAATACAATGAGCAGTTCTTC. The chain has TRBV19 and TRBJ2-1; D is perhaps TRBD2 (5 bases). The germline CDR1 and CDR2 sequences are LNHDA and SQIVND (reference sequence). CDR3 length: 14 residues. The ends were cut back, 8 bases at V and 4 bases at J, with 15 bases in the middle.

The rearrangement uses TRBV28 and TRBJ2-1; D gene uncertain. Germline lookup yields CDR1 MDHEN and CDR2 SYDVKM. The CDR3 is made up of 15 amino acids. Trimming shortened V by 5 bases and J by 0 bases, and 11 bases separated the two germline ends. For the CDR3, the DNA is TGTGCCAGCAGTCCTAACCTACACTCCTACAATGAGCAGTTCTTC. Its protein product is CASSPNLHSYNEQFF. Full variable domain (missing parts from reference TRBV28 and TRBJ2-1): DVKVTQSSRYLVKRTGEKVFLECVQDMDHENMFWYRQDPGLGLRLIYFSYDVKMKEKGDIPEGYSVSREKKERFSLILESASTNQTSMYLCASSPNLHSYNEQFFGPGTRLTVL.

The J gene is TRBJ2-5, the V gene TRBV30, with 7 bases lining up with TRBD1. The CDR3 loop spans 16 amino acids. J lost 5 bases, V lost 2 bases, and 14 bases had no gene match. Germline V lookup: CDR1 GTSNPN, CDR2 SVGIG (reference sequence). CDR3 protein: CAWSSIQGRTGETQYF. Here the CDR3 DNA reads TGTGCCTGGAGTAGTATACAGGGGAGAACCGGGGAGACCCAGTACTTC.

V and J are TRBV6-5 and TRBJ2-7; TRBD1 agrees at 11 bases. Losses at the gene ends were 3 bases for V and 7 bases for J; bases not matched to a gene: 8. The CDR3 is 15 amino acids. Germline V gives CDR1 MNHEY, CDR2 SVGAGI. The CDR3 region is CASSYGQGAALEQYF. The CDR3, as DNA: TGTGCCAGCAGTTATGGACAGGGGGCAGCCTTGGAGCAGTACTTC.

V and J are TRBV29-1 and TRBJ2-5; D remains unclear. The germline V gene encodes CDR1 SQVTM and CDR2 ANQGSEA. The V gene lost 3 bases and the J gene lost 0 bases, with 17 bases spanning the gap. CDR3 length: 16 residues. The CDR3 loop reads CSVDGAGYSYQETQYF. The DNA of the CDR3 is TGCAGCGTTGACGGTGCAGGCTACTCGTACCAAGAGACCCAGTACTTC.

The gene calls are TRBV19 and TRBJ2-7, with 8 bases lining up with TRBD1. Germline V gives CDR1 LNHDA, CDR2 SQIVND (reference sequence). After removal of 5 bases from V and 7 bases from J, the junction contained 22 bases not matched to a gene. This CDR3 has 18 amino acids. The CDR3 region is CASSEPTGQGNFPTEQYF. The CDR3 DNA reads as TGTGCCAGTAGTGAACCCACCGGACAGGGAAATTTCCCTACTGAGCAGTACTTC. Based on the CDR3 plus reference TRBV19 and TRBJ2-7, the full variable domain is DGGITQSPKYLFRKEGQNVTLSCEQNLNHDAMYWYRQDPGQGLRLIYYSQIVNDFQKGDIAEGYSVSREKKESFPLTVTSAQKNPTAFYLCASSEPTGQGNFPTEQYFGPGTRLTVT.

The chain has TRBV27 and TRBJ2-7; D is unresolved. With 6 bases removed from V and 1 base from J, the gap between germline ends came to 13 bases. The CDR3 has 14 residues. CDR1 is MNHEY and CDR2 is SMNVEV in the germline V gene (reference sequence). The CDR3 DNA sequence: TGTGCCAGCAGACCACTGGCATTATCCTACGAGCAGTACTTC. Protein product: CASRPLALSYEQYF.

Here the CDR3 reads CASSPGQGNVYEQYF. The CDR3 DNA reads TGTGCCAGCAGCCCGGGACAGGGCAACGTCTACGAGCAGTACTTC. The chain combines TRBV7-6 with TRBJ2-7; 9 bases are shared with TRBD1. The CDR3 consists of 15 residues. Germline V gene data show CDR1 as SGHVS and CDR2 as FNYEAQ. Losses at the gene ends were 5 bases for V and 3 bases for J; bases not matched to a gene: 8.